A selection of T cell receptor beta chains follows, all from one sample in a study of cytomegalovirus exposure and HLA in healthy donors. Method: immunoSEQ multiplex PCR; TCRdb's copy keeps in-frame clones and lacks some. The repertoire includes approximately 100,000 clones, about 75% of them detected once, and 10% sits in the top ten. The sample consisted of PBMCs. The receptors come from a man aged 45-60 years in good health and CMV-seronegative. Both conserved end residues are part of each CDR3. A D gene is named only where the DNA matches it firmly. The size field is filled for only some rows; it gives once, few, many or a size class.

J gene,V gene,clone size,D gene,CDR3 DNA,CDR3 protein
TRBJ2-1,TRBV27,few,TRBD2,TGTGCCAGCAGTTCCCCGCGCGGGAGAGTTGGCAATGAGCAGTTCTTC,CASSSPRGRVGNEQFF
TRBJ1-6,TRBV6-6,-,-,TGTGCCAGTTTCCGACAGGACGGAGACCCCCTCCACTTT,CASFRQDGDPLHF
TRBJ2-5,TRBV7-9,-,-,TGTGCCAGCAGAACCGAGGGGGGGCTGGAGACCCAGTACTTC,CASRTEGGLETQYF
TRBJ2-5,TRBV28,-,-,TGTGCCAGCAGTTTACAGGGACAAGAGACCCAGTACTTC,CASSLQGQETQYF
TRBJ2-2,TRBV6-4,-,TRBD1,TGTGCCAGCAGTCGGACAGGGGAAGACACCGGGGAGCTGTTTTTT,CASSRTGEDTGELFF
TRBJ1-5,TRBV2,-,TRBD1,TGTGCCAGCAGGCAATACAGGGGGGAAAATCAGCCCCAGCATTTT,CASRQYRGENQPQHF
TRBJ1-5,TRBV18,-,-,TGTGCCAGCTCACCGACAGAGCACAATCAGCCCCAGCATTTT,CASSPTEHNQPQHF
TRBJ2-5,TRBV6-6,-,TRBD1,TGTGCCAGCAGTCCACCGACAGGGGCGCAGGGAGAGACCCAGTACTTC,CASSPPTGAQGETQYF
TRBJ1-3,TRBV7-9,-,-,TGTGCCAGCATCCAGGGGAAGGGAAACACCATATATTTT,CASIQGKGNTIYF
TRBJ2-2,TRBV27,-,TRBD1,TGTGCCAGCAGTACAACAAGGGGACAGGCGAACACCGGGGAGCTGTTTTTT,CASSTTRGQANTGELFF
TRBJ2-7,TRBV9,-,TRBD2,TGTGCCAGCAGCGTAGGACTAGCGGGAGAGGGTGAGCAGTACTTC,CASSVGLAGEGEQYF
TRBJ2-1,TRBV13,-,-,TGTGCCAGCAGTTTTAGACTCGAGAGCTCCTACAATGAGCAGTTCTTC,CASSFRLESSYNEQFF
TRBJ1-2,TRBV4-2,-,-,TGTGCCAGCAGCCAAGAATCACAGGGCTACGGCTACACCTTC,CASSQESQGYGYTF
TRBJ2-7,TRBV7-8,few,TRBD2,TGTGCCAGCAGCCGGGAGGGCGGAACCTCCTACGAGCAGTACTTC,CASSREGGTSYEQYF
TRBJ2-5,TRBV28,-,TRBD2,TGTGCCAGCAGGCCCGGACTAGCGGGAGAGACCCAGTACTTC,CASRPGLAGETQYF
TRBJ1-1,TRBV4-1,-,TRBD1,TGCGCCAGCAGCCAAGATGGACAGGGATCGAACACTGAAGCTTTCTTT,CASSQDGQGSNTEAFF
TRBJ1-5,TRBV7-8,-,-,TGTGCCAGCAGCTTAGATAATGCATACCGGGGAGGTCAGCCCCAGCATTTT,CASSLDNAYRGGQPQHF
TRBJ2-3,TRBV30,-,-,TGTGCCTGGAGTGTGACTGACTTAGGCACAGATACGCAGTATTTT,CAWSVTDLGTDTQYF
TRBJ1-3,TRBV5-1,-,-,TGCGCCAGCAGCTTGGGGACACCAAACTCTGGAAACACCATATATTTT,CASSLGTPNSGNTIYF
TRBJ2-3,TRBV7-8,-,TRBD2,TGTGCCAGCAGCAGGTTGGCGGGGGTTGCAGATACGCAGTATTTT,CASSRLAGVADTQYF
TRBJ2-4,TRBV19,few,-,TGTGCCAGTAGTACCCGGGATCGCGGAGCCAAAAACATTCAGTACTTC,CASSTRDRGAKNIQYF
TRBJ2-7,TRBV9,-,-,TGTGCCAGCAGCGCACCTAGGGGTGGAAGAAACGAGCAGTACTTC,CASSAPRGGRNEQYF
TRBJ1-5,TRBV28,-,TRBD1,TGTGCCAGCGTAACAGGGGGGAATTATCAGCCCCAGCATTTT,CASVTGGNYQPQHF
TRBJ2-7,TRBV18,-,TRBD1,TGTGCCAGCTCACCACGCCAGGGGGCCAGGACCTACGAGCAGTACTTC,CASSPRQGARTYEQYF
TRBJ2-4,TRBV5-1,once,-,TGCGCCAGCAGCTCCGGGACTCCGCTTGGGAACATTCAGTACTTC,CASSSGTPLGNIQYF
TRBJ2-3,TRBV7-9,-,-,TGTGCCAGCAGCTTAGGGGCTAGCACAGATACGCAGTATTTT,CASSLGASTDTQYF